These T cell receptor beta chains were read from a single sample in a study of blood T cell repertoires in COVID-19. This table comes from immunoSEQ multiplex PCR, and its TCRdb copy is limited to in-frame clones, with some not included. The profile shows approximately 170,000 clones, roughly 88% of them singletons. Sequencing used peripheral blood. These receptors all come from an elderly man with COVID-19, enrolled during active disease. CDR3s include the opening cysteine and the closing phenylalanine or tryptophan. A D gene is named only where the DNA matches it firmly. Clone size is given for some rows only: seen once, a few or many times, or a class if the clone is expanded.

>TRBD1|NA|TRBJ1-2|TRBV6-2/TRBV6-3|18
TGTGCCAGCAGTACCGACCGGGACAGGGTTAGAGCGAACTATGGCTACACCTTC
CASSTDRDRVRANYGYTF
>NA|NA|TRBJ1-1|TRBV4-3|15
TGCGCCAGCAGCCAAGATCACAGGTCGAACACTGAAGCTTTCTTT
CASSQDHRSNTEAFF
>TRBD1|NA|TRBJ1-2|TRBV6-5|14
TGTGCCAGCAGTACCTCCAGGGGGCGGAATGGCTACACCTTC
CASSTSRGRNGYTF
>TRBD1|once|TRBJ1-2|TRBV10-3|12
TGTGCCATCAGGATGACAGGGGACGGCTACACCTTC
CAIRMTGDGYTF
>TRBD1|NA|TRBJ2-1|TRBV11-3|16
TGTGCCAGCAGCACGAGACAGGGGGGTACATGGAATGAGCAGTTCTTC
CASSTRQGGTWNEQFF
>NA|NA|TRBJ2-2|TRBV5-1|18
TGCGCCAGCAGCCCGACAGGCTCCTCCATCGCGAACACCGGGGAGCTGTTTTTT
CASSPTGSSIANTGELFF
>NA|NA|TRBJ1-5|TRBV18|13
TGTGCCAGCTCACCGTCGGGGGTTCAGCCCCAGCATTTT
CASSPSGVQPQHF
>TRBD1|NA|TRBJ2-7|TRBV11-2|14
TGTGCCAGCAGCTTAAGGGACAGGGACTACGAGCAGTACTTC
CASSLRDRDYEQYF
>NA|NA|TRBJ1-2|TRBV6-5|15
TGTGCCAGCAGTTTGAGCGGGGGGCCCCGCTATGGCTACACCTTC
CASSLSGGPRYGYTF
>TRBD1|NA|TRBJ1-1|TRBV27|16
TGTGCCAGCAGTCCCTTGACAGGGAGGAGGAACACTGAAGCTTTCTTT
CASSPLTGRRNTEAFF
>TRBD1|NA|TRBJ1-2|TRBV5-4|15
TGTGCCAGCAGGCTCGACCCGGGACAGGGCGGTGGCTACACCTTC
CASRLDPGQGGGYTF
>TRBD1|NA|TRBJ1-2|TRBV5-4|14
TGTGCCAGCAGCAGGACAGGGGATAGCTATGGCTACACCTTC
CASSRTGDSYGYTF
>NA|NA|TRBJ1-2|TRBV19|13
TGTGCCAGTAGTCGGACAGAGAACTATGGCTACACCTTC
CASSRTENYGYTF
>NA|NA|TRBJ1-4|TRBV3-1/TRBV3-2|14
TGTGCCAGCAGCCAAGCCGTCGGGTCTGAAAAACTGTTTTTT
CASSQAVGSEKLFF
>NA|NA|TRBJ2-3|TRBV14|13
TGTGCCAGCAGCCAATCATTCACAGATACGCAGTATTTT
CASSQSFTDTQYF
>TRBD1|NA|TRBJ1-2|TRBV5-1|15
TGCGCCAGCAGCTTATCGGGACAGCTGTTCTATGGCTACACCTTC
CASSLSGQLFYGYTF
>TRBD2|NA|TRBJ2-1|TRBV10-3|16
TGTGCCATCACCCCGGGACTAGTGGGGGACTACAATGAGCAGTTCTTC
CAITPGLVGDYNEQFF
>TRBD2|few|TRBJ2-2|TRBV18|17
TGTGCCAGCTCACCACCGAGCCTTAGCGGGGAGACCGGGGAGCTGTTTTTT
CASSPPSLSGETGELFF
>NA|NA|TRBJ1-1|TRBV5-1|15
TGCGCCAGCAGCTCCCGGGGGGCGCAGGACACTGAAGCTTTCTTT
CASSSRGAQDTEAFF
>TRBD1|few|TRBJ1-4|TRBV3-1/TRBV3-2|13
TGTGCCAGCCGCCTTCAGGGGGCTGAAAAACTGTTTTTT
CASRLQGAEKLFF
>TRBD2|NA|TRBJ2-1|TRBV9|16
TGTGCCAGCAGCGGAGGGACTAGCGGGGGATACAATGAGCAGTTCTTC
CASSGGTSGGYNEQFF
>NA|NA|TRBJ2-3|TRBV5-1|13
TGCGCCAGCAGCGTGACAGTCACAGATACGCAGTATTTT
CASSVTVTDTQYF
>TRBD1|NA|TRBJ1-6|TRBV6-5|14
TGTGCCAGCAGCCTACAGGGGTATAATTCACCCCTCCACTTT
CASSLQGYNSPLHF
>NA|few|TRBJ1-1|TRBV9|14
TGTGCCAGCAGCGTAGGGCCGGGGAACACTGAAGCTTTCTTT
CASSVGPGNTEAFF
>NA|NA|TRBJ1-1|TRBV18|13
TGTGCCAGCTCACCCTCAGGGCTCACTGAAGCTTTCTTT
CASSPSGLTEAFF
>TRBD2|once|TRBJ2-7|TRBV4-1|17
TGCGCCAGCAGCCAAGACGCGACCCTCCGGGGGGGGTACGAGCAGTACTTC
CASSQDATLRGGYEQYF
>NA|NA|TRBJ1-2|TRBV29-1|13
TGCAGCGTTGCAGGGGAGGGGTTCTATGGCTACACCTTC
CSVAGEGFYGYTF
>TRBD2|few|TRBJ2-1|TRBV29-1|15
TGCAGCGTTGTGGGAGGGGTGGGCTCCTACAATGAGCAGTTCTTC
CSVVGGVGSYNEQFF
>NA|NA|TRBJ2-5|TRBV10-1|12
TGCGCCCGGTACAGGGTTCAAGAGACCCAGTACTTC
CARYRVQETQYF
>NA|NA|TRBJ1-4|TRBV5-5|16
TGTGCCAGCAGCTTGCGCTCGAGGCAGGGGAGTGAAAAACTGTTTTTT
CASSLRSRQGSEKLFF
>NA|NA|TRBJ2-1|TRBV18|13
TGTGCCAGCTCCACGGACTGGGCCAATGAGCAGTTCTTC
CASSTDWANEQFF
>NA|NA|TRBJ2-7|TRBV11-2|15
TGTGCCAGCAGTTCAAGGCCAGGGGATTTCTACGAGCAGTACTTC
CASSSRPGDFYEQYF
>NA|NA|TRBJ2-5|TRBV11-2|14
TGTGCCAGCGGTGGGGGGGGACAACAAGAGACCCAGTACTTC
CASGGGGQQETQYF
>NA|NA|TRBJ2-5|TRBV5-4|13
TGTGCCAGCAGCTCGCGCGGCCAAGAGACCCAGTACTTC
CASSSRGQETQYF
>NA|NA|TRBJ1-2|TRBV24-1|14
TGTGCCACCAAAGGCAGGGGATCTAACTATGGCTACACCTTC
CATKGRGSNYGYTF
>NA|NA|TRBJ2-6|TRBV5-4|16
TGTGCCAGCAGCTCCAGGACTGGCCTTGAGGCCAACGTCCTGACTTTC
CASSSRTGLEANVLTF
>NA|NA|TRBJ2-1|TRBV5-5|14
TGTGCCAGCAGCCCTGGCATACCCGACAATGAGCAGTTCTTC
CASSPGIPDNEQFF
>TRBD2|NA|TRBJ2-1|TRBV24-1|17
TGTGCCACCAGTTACTCCGGGGGGGCTATCTCCTACAATGAGCAGTTCTTC
CATSYSGGAISYNEQFF
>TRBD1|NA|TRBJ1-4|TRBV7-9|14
TGTGCCAGCAGCGACCGGGACAGTAATGAAAAACTGTTTTTT
CASSDRDSNEKLFF
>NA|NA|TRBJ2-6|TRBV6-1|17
TGTGCCAGCAGTGAAAGCGGCCCAGGCTCTGGGGCCAACGTCCTGACTTTC
CASSESGPGSGANVLTF